Presented here are 26 T cell receptor beta chains from one specimen sequenced in a study of blood T cell repertoires in COVID-19. Clones were read by immunoSEQ multiplex PCR, and TCRdb kept only the in-frame ones, dropping some. The sample carries 250,000 or so clones, 85% to 90% recorded once. Sequencing was performed on peripheral blood. The receptors here all came from a woman aged 60-70 years with COVID-19, enrolled during active disease.

The V call is TRBV5-5, the J call TRBJ1-2; D uncertain. Germline CDR1 is SGHKS and CDR2 is YYEKEE (reference sequence). This CDR3 region has 13 residues. Trimming cost V 0 bases and J 4 bases, with 7 bases left between them. The CDR3 region is CASSLVAVYGYTF. CDR3 bases: TGTGCCAGCAGCTTGGTGGCAGTCTATGGCTACACCTTC.

The chain's CDR3 is CASSFTRDRGGYGYTF. The CDR3 DNA is TGCGCCAGCAGCTTCACCCGGGACAGGGGGGGCTATGGCTACACCTTC. The chain combines TRBV5-1 with TRBJ1-2; 11 bases are shared with TRBD1. J was trimmed by 4 bases and V by 2 bases; bases with no gene match: 7. The CDR3 has 16 residues. Per the germline V gene, CDR1 is SGHRS and CDR2 is YFSETQ.

The rearrangement links TRBV19 to TRBJ2-1; 10 bases fit TRBD2. The ends lost 5 bases at V and 9 bases at J; junction bases unmatched: 10. The CDR3 sequence is 15 residues long. CDR1 is LNHDA, CDR2 SQIVND, per germline (reference sequence). This CDR3 reads CASSHQRGGHGEQFF. DNA for the CDR3: TGTGCCAGTAGTCACCAGCGGGGGGGCCACGGTGAGCAGTTCTTC.

The chain carries TRBV3-1 (or the pseudogene TRBV3-2) and TRBJ2-1; 10 nucleotides agree with TRBD2. This CDR3 spans 15 amino acids. V lost 8 bases to trimming and J lost 4 bases; unmatched junction nucleotides: 8. Looked up from germline, CDR1 is LGHDT and CDR2 is YNNKEL (reference sequence). CDR3 in DNA: TGTGCCAGCTCCCCTGGAGCGGGGGGGTACAATGAGCAGTTCTTC. Translated, it gives CASSPGAGGYNEQFF.

The DNA of the CDR3 is TGTGCCAGCAGTTCCGAGCTAACAGGAGTTAATGAGCAGTTCTTC. It specifies CASSSELTGVNEQFF. The chain carries TRBV27 and TRBJ2-1; a weak D match, TRBD1 (5 bases). Germline V gene data show CDR1 as MNHEY and CDR2 as SMNVEV (reference sequence). The germline V and J ends were trimmed by 4 bases and 7 bases, with 17 bases remaining between them. The CDR3 has 15 residues.

The chain carries TRBV7-3 and TRBJ1-1; D perhaps matches TRBD1 (6 bases). V was clipped by 3 bases and J by 3 bases, with 17 bases between them. The CDR3 runs 16 residues. The germline CDR1 and CDR2 sequences are SGHTA and FQGTGA. The CDR3 sequence is CASSFRQAPRDTEAFF. CDR3 nucleotide sequence: TGTGCCAGCAGCTTCCGACAGGCCCCAAGGGACACTGAAGCTTTCTTT.

This chain uses TRBV7-2 with TRBJ1-5; 8 positions agree with TRBD1. The CDR3 extends over 16 amino acids. The germline V gene encodes CDR1 SGHTA and CDR2 FQGNSA. V shed 7 bases and J 4 bases; nucleotides not matched to a gene: 12. The chain's CDR3 is CASKLGGQGPNQPQHF. The CDR3 nucleotides read TGTGCCAGCAAATTGGGAGGACAGGGCCCAAATCAGCCCCAGCATTTT.

This chain uses TRBV2 with TRBJ2-1, with TRBD1 as a possible D gene (5 bases). CDR1 is SNHLY and CDR2 is FYNNEI in the germline V gene. Deletions cut 7 bases from V and 8 bases from J, with 12 bases between. The CDR3 is made up of 12 amino acids. The CDR3 is CASMVGVYEQFF. In DNA form, the CDR3 reads TGTGCCAGCATGGTAGGGGTCTATGAGCAGTTCTTC.

The chain links TRBV3-1 (or the pseudogene TRBV3-2) to TRBJ1-6, with TRBD1 as a possible D gene (5 bases). The CDR3 has 15 residues. V was clipped by 5 bases and J by 7 bases, with 15 bases between them. Per germline, CDR1 LGHDT and CDR2 YNNKEL (reference sequence). CDR3 residues: CASSSGLGQNSPLHF. The CDR3 region has the DNA TGTGCCAGCAGCTCGGGACTGGGCCAAAATTCACCCCTCCACTTT.

The rearrangement joins TRBV5-1 to TRBJ2-2, with 8 bases fitting TRBD2. CDR1 and CDR2 (germline): SGHRS, YFSETQ. The CDR3 runs 16 residues. The J segment lost 5 bases and the V segment lost 4 bases, leaving 10 bases of the junction unmatched. CDR3 sequence reads: CASSQTGGPDTGELFF. The CDR3 nucleotides are TGCGCCAGCAGCCAGACGGGGGGGCCAGATACCGGGGAGCTGTTTTTT.

V gene TRBV3-1 (or the pseudogene TRBV3-2) combines with J gene TRBJ1-1; the match to TRBD1 covers 7 bases. The germline CDR1 and CDR2 sequences are LGHDT and YNNKEL (reference sequence). The CDR3 covers 12 residues. The V segment lost 1 base and the J segment 11 bases; nucleotides outside the gene matches: 4. CDR3 sequence (DNA): TGTGCCAGCAGCCAAGGACAGGGCGGGGCTTTCTTT. Protein: CASSQGQGGAFF.

The V call is TRBV5-8, the J call TRBJ2-1; 12 nucleotides match TRBD2. Germline CDR1 is SGHTS and CDR2 is YDEGEE. The CDR3 contains 15 residues. V trimming: 7 bases; J trimming: 6 bases; junction bases outside the gene matches: 8. The DNA for the CDR3 is TGTGCCAGCGGTCCTGGACTAGCGGGGCCCAATGAGCAGTTCTTC. It is translated as CASGPGLAGPNEQFF.

V usage is TRBV9 and J usage is TRBJ1-3; D gene uncertain. The length of the CDR3 is 17 residues. The ends were cut back, 0 bases at V and 0 bases at J, with 13 bases in the middle. CDR1 SGDLS and CDR2 YYNGEE come from the germline V gene. The CDR3 nucleotides are TGTGCCAGCAGCGTAGGAGCCCAACAGATCTCTGGAAACACCATATATTTT. As protein: CASSVGAQQISGNTIYF.

The V and J genes are TRBV10-3 and TRBJ1-1, with 10 bases matching TRBD1. This CDR3 has 15 amino acids. The germline CDR1 and CDR2 sequences are ENHRY and SYGVKD. V lost 6 bases, J lost 0 bases, and 4 bases stayed unmatched. The CDR3 is CAIREGQGMNTEAFF. The CDR3 coding sequence is TGTGCCATCAGGGAGGGACAGGGGATGAACACTGAAGCTTTCTTT.

The chain carries TRBV18 and TRBJ1-3; D is ambiguous. Germline assignment: CDR1 KGHSH and CDR2 LQKENI. Trimming shortened V by 5 bases and J by 8 bases, and 16 bases separated the two germline ends. The CDR3 extends over 14 amino acids. CDR3 sequence reads: CASSATLSEDTIYF. Written as DNA, the CDR3 is TGTGCCAGCTCAGCCACCCTATCAGAGGACACCATATATTTT.

This chain links TRBV5-1 with TRBJ1-4, with D perhaps matching TRBD1 (6 bases). Germline lookup yields CDR1 SGHRS and CDR2 YFSETQ. Trimming shortened V by 6 bases and J by 3 bases, and 9 bases separated the two germline ends. This CDR3 has 13 residues. This CDR3 is CASTRGSNEKLFF. The DNA for the CDR3 is TGCGCCAGCACCAGGGGTTCTAATGAAAAACTGTTTTTT.

This chain uses TRBV7-2 with TRBJ1-1, with a possible D match to TRBD1 (6 bases). Trimming removed 3 bases at V and 7 bases at J, with 15 bases between. The CDR3 length is 14 residues. Germline-derived CDR1 and CDR2 are SGHTA and FQGNSA. The DNA for the CDR3 is TGTGCCAGCAGCTTTTCCTCCACAGGGATTGAAGCTTTCTTT. Translating gives CASSFSSTGIEAFF.

A few counts support this clone. The V call is TRBV5-4, the J call TRBJ2-7, with D possibly TRBD2 on 6 matching bases. This CDR3 region has 13 residues. The V gene's germline CDR1 is SGHNT and CDR2 YYREEE (reference sequence). Trimming stripped 10 bases from V and 6 bases from J, with 20 bases between. CDR3 coding DNA: TGTGCCTCTTCCGGGAGATACCCTTCCGAGCAGTACTTC. Amino acid sequence: CASSGRYPSEQYF.

The chain couples TRBV3-1 (or the pseudogene TRBV3-2) to TRBJ1-2; TRBD1 aligns across 8 bases. Germline V gives CDR1 LGHDT, CDR2 YNNKEL (reference sequence). V lost 1 base, J lost 7 bases, and 8 bases stayed unmatched. CDR3 length: 15 amino acids. The CDR3 reads CASSQALQGAGGYTF. The CDR3 DNA is TGTGCCAGCAGCCAAGCCCTTCAGGGGGCGGGTGGCTACACCTTC.

The V call is TRBV6-2 or TRBV6-3, the J call TRBJ1-1, with D uncertain. Germline-derived CDR1 and CDR2 are MNHEY and SVGEGT. The CDR3 covers 16 residues. The V gene lost 0 bases and the J gene lost 0 bases, with 11 bases spanning the gap. The CDR3 sequence is CASSYSRRVVNTEAFF. The CDR3, as DNA: TGTGCCAGCAGTTACTCGAGGAGGGTTGTGAACACTGAAGCTTTCTTT.

The chain has TRBV7-3 and TRBJ1-1; TRBD1 agrees at 8 bases. The CDR3 is 14 residues long. Germline V gives CDR1 SGHTA, CDR2 FQGTGA. V was pared by 7 bases and J by 4 bases, with 8 bases of the junction left unmatched. Here the CDR3 DNA reads TGTGCCAGCAAAACCACAGGGGGGAGCACTGAAGCTTTCTTT. Translation gives CASKTTGGSTEAFF.

The gene calls are TRBV3-1 (or the pseudogene TRBV3-2) and TRBJ1-2, with D perhaps TRBD1 (5 bases). CDR3 size: 15 residues. V gave up 1 base and J gave up 8 bases, with 17 bases separating them. Germline CDR1 reads LGHDT; CDR2 reads YNNKEL (reference sequence). The CDR3 DNA sequence: TGTGCCAGCAGCCAAGTTCAAACGGGGGTTGCGGGCTACACCTTC. Its protein is CASSQVQTGVAGYTF.

This clone was recorded only once. V gene TRBV6-5 combines with J gene TRBJ1-3, with a weak D call TRBD1 (6 bases). V lost 6 bases and J lost 4, with 16 bases in between. The CDR3 spans 15 residues. CDR1 and CDR2 from the germline V gene are MNHEY and SVGAGI. CDR3 nucleotide sequence: TGTGCCAGCAGGGCCCCCCGTGACAGGGGAAACACCATATATTTT. This encodes CASRAPRDRGNTIYF.

J is TRBJ1-1 and V is TRBV18; the match to TRBD1 covers 8 bases. The CDR3 totals 16 residues. The V segment lost 3 bases and the J segment 5 bases; nucleotides outside the gene matches: 11. The V gene's germline CDR1 is KGHSH and CDR2 LQKENI. CDR3 coding DNA: TGTGCCAGCTCACCCACTGCCGGGACAGGAGGGACTGAAGCTTTCTTT. As protein: CASSPTAGTGGTEAFF.

This chain uses TRBV11-3 with TRBJ2-7; 8 positions agree with TRBD1. From germline, CDR1 is SGHNT and CDR2 YENEEA. With 1 base clipped from V and 2 bases from J, the junction kept 4 bases outside the gene matches. The CDR3 length is 15 residues. This CDR3 reads CASSLGGQGPYEQYF. CDR3 coding DNA: TGTGCCAGCAGCTTAGGTGGACAGGGACCCTACGAGCAGTACTTC. Complete variable domain (other parts from reference TRBV11-3 and TRBJ2-7): EAGVVQSPRYKIIEKKQPVAFWCNPISGHNTLYWYLQNLGQGPELLIRYENEEAVDDSQLPKDRFSAERLKGVDSTLKIQPAELGDSAVYLCASSLGGQGPYEQYFGPGTRLTVT.

The V call is TRBV4-2, the J call TRBJ2-6, with TRBD1 matching 7 bases. The CDR3 contains 18 residues. CDR1 is LGHNA, CDR2 YNFKEQ, per germline. V was pared by 4 bases and J by 0 bases, with 9 bases of the junction left unmatched. CDR3 DNA: TGTGCCAGCAGCCCCAAGGGGGACAGTCACTCTGGGGCCAACGTCCTGACTTTC. Residues: CASSPKGDSHSGANVLTF.